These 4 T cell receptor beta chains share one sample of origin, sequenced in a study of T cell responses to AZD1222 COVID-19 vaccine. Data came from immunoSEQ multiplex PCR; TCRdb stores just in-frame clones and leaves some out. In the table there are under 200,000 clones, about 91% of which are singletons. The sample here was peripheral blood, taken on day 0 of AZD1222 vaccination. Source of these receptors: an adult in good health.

In DNA form, the CDR3 reads TGCAGTGCTAGTCGCAGGGGGTCTACGAGCAATCAGCCCCAGCATTTT. It yields the protein CSASRRGSTSNQPQHF. The V gene is TRBV20-1, the J gene TRBJ1-5; TRBD1 matches at 7 bases. The germline V gene encodes CDR1 DFQATT and CDR2 SNEGSKA (reference sequence). Germline trimming cut 3 bases from V and 1 base from J; bases unmatched to any gene: 9. This CDR3 has 16 residues.

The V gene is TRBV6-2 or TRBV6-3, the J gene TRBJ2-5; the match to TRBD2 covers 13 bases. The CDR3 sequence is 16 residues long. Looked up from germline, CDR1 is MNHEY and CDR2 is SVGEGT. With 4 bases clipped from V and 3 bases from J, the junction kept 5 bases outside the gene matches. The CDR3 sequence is CASSFPGLAGKETQYF. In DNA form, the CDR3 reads TGTGCCAGCAGTTTCCCGGGACTAGCGGGAAAAGAGACCCAGTACTTC.

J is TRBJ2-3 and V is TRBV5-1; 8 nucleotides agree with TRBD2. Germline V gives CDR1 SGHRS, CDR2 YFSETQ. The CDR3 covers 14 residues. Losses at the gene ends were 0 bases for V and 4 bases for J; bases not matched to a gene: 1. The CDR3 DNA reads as TGCGCCAGCAGCTTGGGAGCGGGGGCAGATACGCAGTATTTT. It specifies CASSLGAGADTQYF.

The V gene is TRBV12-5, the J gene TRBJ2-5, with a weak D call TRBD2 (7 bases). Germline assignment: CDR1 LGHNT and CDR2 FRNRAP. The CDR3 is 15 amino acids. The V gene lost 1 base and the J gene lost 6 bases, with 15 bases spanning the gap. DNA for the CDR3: TGTGCTAGTGGTTTGGACGCGGGGGCACTGAAGACCCAGTACTTC. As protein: CASGLDAGALKTQYF.